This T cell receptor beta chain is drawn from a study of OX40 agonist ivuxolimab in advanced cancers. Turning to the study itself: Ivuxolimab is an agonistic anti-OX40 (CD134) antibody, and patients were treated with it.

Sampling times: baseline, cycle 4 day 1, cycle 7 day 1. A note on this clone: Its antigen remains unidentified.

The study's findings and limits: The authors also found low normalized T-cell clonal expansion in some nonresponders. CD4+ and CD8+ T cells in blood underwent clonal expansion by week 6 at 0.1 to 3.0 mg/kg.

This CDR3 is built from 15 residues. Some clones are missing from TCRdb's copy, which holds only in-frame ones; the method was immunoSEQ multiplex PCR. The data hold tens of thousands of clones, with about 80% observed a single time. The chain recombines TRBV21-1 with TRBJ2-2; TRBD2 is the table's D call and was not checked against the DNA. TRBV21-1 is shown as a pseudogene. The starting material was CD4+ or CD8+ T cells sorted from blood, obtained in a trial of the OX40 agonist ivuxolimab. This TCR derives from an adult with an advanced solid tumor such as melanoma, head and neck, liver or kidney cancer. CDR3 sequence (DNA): TGTGCCAGCAGCAGGACTAGCGGGAGGATCGGGGAGCTGTTTTTT. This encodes CASSRTSGRIGELFF.